This is a list of T cell receptor beta chains from one sample in a study of shared clonotypes between healthy human individuals. Sequenced by immunoSEQ multiplex PCR; TCRdb stores in-frame clones only, minus some. Here the sample spans about 1.9 million clones, 93% being singletons. Specimen: naive CD8+ T cells from PBMCs. The receptors come from a man between 18 and 35 years old in good health. Some clones in this sample may be carry-over from other donors' samples. The CDR3 runs from the conserved cysteine through the conserved F or W. D genes are given only for firm matches. Expanded clones get a size class; other rows say once, few or many, or leave the size out.

length: 13; D: -; J: TRBJ2-7; size: -; V: TRBV7-9; DNA: TGTGCCAGCAGTGGAAGGACTAACTACGAGCAGTACTTC; CDR3: CASSGRTNYEQYF
length: 12; D: -; J: TRBJ1-2; size: -; V: TRBV7-9; DNA: TGTGCCAGCAGCTTGGGGGGCCGTGGCTACACCTTC; CDR3: CASSLGGRGYTF
length: 20; D: TRBD2; J: TRBJ2-7; size: -; V: TRBV27; DNA: TGTGCCAGCAGTTTACCCCCGCGGGGACTAGCGGGAGGGGCCTCCTACGAGCAGTACTTC; CDR3: CASSLPPRGLAGGASYEQYF
length: 16; D: -; J: TRBJ2-2; size: -; V: TRBV15; DNA: TGTGCCACCAGCAGAGATGTAGGGTTGAACACCGGGGAGCTGTTTTTT; CDR3: CATSRDVGLNTGELFF
length: 15; D: -; J: TRBJ1-3; size: -; V: TRBV9; DNA: TGTGCCAGCAGCGGCGACCCGGGCTCTGGAAACACCATATATTTT; CDR3: CASSGDPGSGNTIYF
length: 18; D: TRBD1; J: TRBJ1-1; size: -; V: TRBV7-6; DNA: TGTGCCAGCAGCTCCCTGCGGTGGACAGGGGGCGCGGGCACTGAAGCTTTCTTT; CDR3: CASSSLRWTGGAGTEAFF
length: 16; D: TRBD2; J: TRBJ2-1; size: -; V: TRBV6-1; DNA: TGTGCCAGCAGTGACCATGCGCGGGAGGGCTACAATGAGCAGTTCTTC; CDR3: CASSDHAREGYNEQFF
length: 11; D: -; J: TRBJ2-3; size: -; V: TRBV28; DNA: TGTGCCAGCAGTTTACCAGATACGCAGTATTTT; CDR3: CASSLPDTQYF
length: 11; D: -; J: TRBJ2-1; size: once; V: TRBV7-9; DNA: TGTGCCAGCAGCACCTCAGATGAGCAGTTCTTC; CDR3: CASSTSDEQFF
length: 13; D: -; J: TRBJ1-2; size: -; V: TRBV6-5; DNA: TGTGCCAGCAGTTCGCCCCAGCCCTATGGCTACACCTTC; CDR3: CASSSPQPYGYTF
length: 14; D: -; J: TRBJ2-1; size: -; V: TRBV6-6; DNA: TGTGCCAGCGGTTCTGCTAGCACCTACAATGAGCAGTTCTTC; CDR3: CASGSASTYNEQFF
length: 16; D: -; J: TRBJ1-4; size: -; V: TRBV4-1; DNA: TGCGCCAGCAGCCAAGAGACAGGAGCTAATGACGAAAAACTGTTTTTT; CDR3: CASSQETGANDEKLFF
length: 16; D: TRBD2; J: TRBJ2-1; size: -; V: TRBV27; DNA: TGTGCCAGCAGTTTTTCTAGCGGGAGTATCCACAATGAGCAGTTCTTC; CDR3: CASSFSSGSIHNEQFF
length: 12; D: -; J: TRBJ1-1; size: -; V: TRBV30; DNA: TGTGCCTGGAGTTTCACGCCTAATGAAGCTTTCTTT; CDR3: CAWSFTPNEAFF
length: 12; D: TRBD1; J: TRBJ1-4; size: -; V: TRBV19; DNA: TGTGCCAGTAGTATATGGGACAGTTTTTTGTTTTTT; CDR3: CASSIWDSFLFF
length: 18; D: TRBD1; J: TRBJ2-4; size: -; V: TRBV5-6; DNA: TGTGCCAGCAGCTTGGCTGTTGCACAGGGGAAATCCAAAAACATTCAGTACTTC; CDR3: CASSLAVAQGKSKNIQYF
length: 14; D: -; J: TRBJ1-3; size: -; V: TRBV19; DNA: TGTGCCAGTACTTTTTCCCCTCCTGGAAACACCATATATTTT; CDR3: CASTFSPPGNTIYF
length: 14; D: -; J: TRBJ2-2; size: -; V: TRBV7-9; DNA: TGTGCCAGCAGCCCGACAGGGGAGGGCGGGGAGCTGTTTTTT; CDR3: CASSPTGEGGELFF
length: 17; D: TRBD2; J: TRBJ2-1; size: -; V: TRBV15; DNA: TGTGCCACCAGCAGAGGTCCGGGAGGCCCCTCCTACAATGAGCAGTTCTTC; CDR3: CATSRGPGGPSYNEQFF
length: 12; D: -; J: TRBJ2-7; size: -; V: TRBV11-3; DNA: TGTGCCAGCAGCGCGGGGTCCTACGAGCAGTACTTC; CDR3: CASSAGSYEQYF
length: 15; D: TRBD2; J: TRBJ2-1; size: once; V: TRBV11-1; DNA: TGTGCCAGCAGCTTTAATCGGGGGGAGGGCAATGAGCAGTTCTTC; CDR3: CASSFNRGEGNEQFF
length: 17; D: TRBD2; J: TRBJ2-1; size: -; V: TRBV7-8; DNA: TGTGCCAGCAGCTTACCTGTAGGACTAGCCTTGTCGAATGAGCAGTTCTTC; CDR3: CASSLPVGLALSNEQFF
length: 16; D: TRBD2; J: TRBJ2-5; size: -; V: TRBV9; DNA: TGTGCCAGCAGCGCAGAGGGACTAGCGGGAGGGGAGACCCAGTACTTC; CDR3: CASSAEGLAGGETQYF
length: 13; D: TRBD1; J: TRBJ1-1; size: -; V: TRBV30; DNA: TGTGCCTGGAAAGGACAGGGGAACACTGAAGCTTTCTTT; CDR3: CAWKGQGNTEAFF
length: 13; D: TRBD2; J: TRBJ2-1; size: -; V: TRBV19; DNA: TGTGCCAGTAGTATCATAGCGGGAGGTGAGCAGTTCTTC; CDR3: CASSIIAGGEQFF
length: 15; D: -; J: TRBJ1-3; size: once; V: TRBV11-2; DNA: TGTGCCAGCAGCTTAGTGGGGGGCGCGGGAAACACCATATATTTT; CDR3: CASSLVGGAGNTIYF
length: 12; D: -; J: TRBJ1-1; size: -; V: TRBV10-2; DNA: TGCGCCAGCAACCCTGGGAATATACAAGCTTTCTTT; CDR3: CASNPGNIQAFF
length: 14; D: -; J: TRBJ1-2; size: -; V: TRBV7-8; DNA: TGTGCCAGCAGCCGACTCCGGGGTGACTATGGCTACACCTTC; CDR3: CASSRLRGDYGYTF
length: 14; D: TRBD2; J: TRBJ2-7; size: -; V: TRBV27; DNA: TGTGCCAGCAGTTTGCTAGCGGGAGTCTACGAGCAGTACTTC; CDR3: CASSLLAGVYEQYF
length: 16; D: TRBD1; J: TRBJ1-1; size: -; V: TRBV9; DNA: TGTGCCAGCAGCGTAGGGACAGGGGGCCTGAACACTGAAGCTTTCTTT; CDR3: CASSVGTGGLNTEAFF
length: 14; D: TRBD1; J: TRBJ2-7; size: -; V: TRBV19; DNA: TGTGCCAGTAGTCCCGGGACAGGGACCTACGAGCAGTACTTC; CDR3: CASSPGTGTYEQYF
length: 13; D: -; J: TRBJ1-5; size: -; V: TRBV10-2; DNA: TGCGCCAGCAGTGGAGATGAGAATCAGCCCCAGCATTTT; CDR3: CASSGDENQPQHF
length: 13; D: -; J: TRBJ1-1; size: -; V: TRBV5-1; DNA: TGCGCCAGCGGCACCAGGCTGAACACTGAAGCTTTCTTT; CDR3: CASGTRLNTEAFF
length: 16; D: -; J: TRBJ1-2; size: -; V: TRBV7-9; DNA: TGTGCCAGCAGCTTGATACAGGGAGAGCCTAACTATGGCTACACCTTC; CDR3: CASSLIQGEPNYGYTF
length: 15; D: -; J: TRBJ1-1; size: -; V: TRBV28; DNA: TGTGCCAGCAGTTTGACAGGCGATATGAACACTGAAGCTTTCTTT; CDR3: CASSLTGDMNTEAFF
length: 12; D: -; J: TRBJ1-1; size: -; V: TRBV19; DNA: TGTGCCAGTAGTATCGGGCTGACTGAAGCTTTCTTT; CDR3: CASSIGLTEAFF
length: 12; D: -; J: TRBJ2-3; size: -; V: TRBV27; DNA: TGTGCCACCGCCCTCGGCACAGATACGCAGTATTTT; CDR3: CATALGTDTQYF
length: 12; D: -; J: TRBJ1-1; size: few; V: TRBV28; DNA: TGTGCCAGCGAGGGTCTGGGCACTGAAGCTTTCTTT; CDR3: CASEGLGTEAFF
length: 14; D: -; J: TRBJ1-5; size: -; V: TRBV27; DNA: TGTGCCAGCAGTTTACGAGGGTCGAATCAGCCCCAGCATTTT; CDR3: CASSLRGSNQPQHF
length: 11; D: -; J: TRBJ1-1; size: few; V: TRBV30; DNA: TGTGCCTGGACCGTGGGCACTGAAGCTTTCTTT; CDR3: CAWTVGTEAFF
length: 14; D: TRBD1; J: TRBJ1-2; size: -; V: TRBV29-1; DNA: TGCAGCGTTGACGATCCGGGACAGCTCTATGGCTACACCTTC; CDR3: CSVDDPGQLYGYTF
length: 15; D: TRBD2; J: TRBJ2-1; size: -; V: TRBV19; DNA: TGTGCCAGTAGTCGGGCTAGCGGGGGTAGCAATGAGCAGTTCTTC; CDR3: CASSRASGGSNEQFF
length: 16; D: -; J: TRBJ1-2; size: -; V: TRBV7-9; DNA: TGTGCCAGCAGCTTCTCCCCTATTGGCAGCCACTATGGCTACACCTTC; CDR3: CASSFSPIGSHYGYTF
length: 16; D: TRBD2; J: TRBJ2-1; size: -; V: TRBV29-1; DNA: TGCAGCGTTGAAGATACCTTAGCGGGAGGATACAATGAGCAGTTCTTC; CDR3: CSVEDTLAGGYNEQFF
length: 12; D: -; J: TRBJ1-2; size: -; V: TRBV6-5; DNA: TGTGCCAGCAGTCCCGACAGATATGGCTACACCTTC; CDR3: CASSPDRYGYTF
length: 16; D: -; J: TRBJ2-7; size: -; V: TRBV6-4; DNA: TGTGCCAGCAGGGTCCCCGTACGGGCCCGGACGTACGAGCAGTACTTC; CDR3: CASRVPVRARTYEQYF
length: 15; D: TRBD1; J: TRBJ2-7; size: -; V: TRBV25-1; DNA: TGTGCCAGCAGTAATTGGGACAGGAGCCTCTACGAGCAGTACTTC; CDR3: CASSNWDRSLYEQYF
length: 13; D: -; J: TRBJ2-2; size: -; V: TRBV7-9; DNA: TGTGCCAGCAGCCTCGCAATCGAAGGGAAGCTGTTTTTT; CDR3: CASSLAIEGKLFF
length: 15; D: -; J: TRBJ1-1; size: -; V: TRBV6-6; DNA: TGTGCCAGCAGTTACTATACAGGCATGAACACTGAAGCTTTCTTT; CDR3: CASSYYTGMNTEAFF
length: 17; D: TRBD1; J: TRBJ1-4; size: -; V: TRBV30; DNA: TGTGCCTGGAGCGACAGGGTTGTGGGGCCAGCTAATGAAAAACTGTTTTTT; CDR3: CAWSDRVVGPANEKLFF
length: 15; D: TRBD2; J: TRBJ2-1; size: -; V: TRBV19; DNA: TGTGCCAGTAGTATAGCTAGCGGGACCTACAATGAGCAGTTCTTC; CDR3: CASSIASGTYNEQFF
length: 13; D: TRBD1; J: TRBJ1-2; size: -; V: TRBV5-4; DNA: TGTGCCAGCAGAATGACAGGGTACTATGGCTACACCTTC; CDR3: CASRMTGYYGYTF
length: 14; D: -; J: TRBJ2-5; size: once; V: TRBV29-1; DNA: TGCAGCGTCCGGGACACCGGGTTGGTAGAGACCCAGTACTTC; CDR3: CSVRDTGLVETQYF
length: 16; D: -; J: TRBJ2-2; size: -; V: TRBV7-9; DNA: TGTGCCAGCAGCTCGCCCATGGGGGCGAGCACCGGGGAGCTGTTTTTT; CDR3: CASSSPMGASTGELFF
length: 11; D: -; J: TRBJ2-1; size: -; V: TRBV6-5; DNA: TGTGCCAGCCAATCTAGCAATGAGCAGTTCTTC; CDR3: CASQSSNEQFF
length: 13; D: TRBD1; J: TRBJ2-5; size: -; V: TRBV19; DNA: TGTGCCAGTAGCCGGGACAGAGAAGAGACCCAGTACTTC; CDR3: CASSRDREETQYF